The TCR beta chain under discussion was sequenced for a study of blood T cell repertoires in COVID-19. At the level of the study: Specimens from acute and convalescent COVID-19 originated in the United States, Italy and Spain.

V was shortened by 4 bases and J by 1 base, with 10 bases between the two germline ends. Germline V CDR1 and CDR2: MDHEN, SYDVKM. The length of the CDR3 is 14 residues. Produced via immunoSEQ multiplex PCR; TCRdb's table is partial and in-frame only. In the table there are tens of thousands of clones, approximately 78% of which are singletons. This chain uses TRBV28 with TRBJ1-1; D is ambiguous. Specimen: PBMCs or T cells enriched from blood (not recorded which). This receptor was identified in a middle-aged woman with acute COVID-19. This chain's CDR3 is CASSSRWWNTEAFF. CDR3 in DNA: TGTGCCAGCAGTTCTCGGTGGTGGAACACTGAAGCTTTCTTT.